The following is a TCR beta chain sequence with its context. The entry originates in a study of cytomegalovirus exposure and HLA in healthy donors. The germline V gene encodes CDR1 KGHSH and CDR2 LQKENI. The CDR3 is 16 amino acids. Between the trimmed V and J ends, which lost 4 bases and 0 bases, there was a span of 14 bases. Amplification used 60 Vbeta primers and 13 Jbeta primers. Produced via immunoSEQ multiplex PCR; TCRdb's table is partial and in-frame only. The table records about 160,000 clones, about three quarters of them present only once. This receptor was taken from a woman in her thirties or forties in good health and CMV-seronegative. The chain recombines TRBV18 with TRBJ2-3; D is possibly TRBD2 (5 bases). The sample taken for sequencing was PBMCs. The DNA for the CDR3 is TGTGCCAGCTCACTACTAGACACCTCTAGCACAGATACGCAGTATTTT. This encodes CASSLLDTSSTDTQYF.